These T cell receptor beta chains were read from a single sample in a study of blood T cell repertoires in COVID-19. Assay used: immunoSEQ multiplex PCR; TCRdb lists only in-frame clones, some missing. The sample includes a few hundred thousand clones, around 87% seen only once; the top ten take approximately 1.2%. Material for sequencing was PBMCs or T cells enriched from blood (not recorded which). These TCRs come from a man aged 25-40 years who had recovered from COVID-19. Each CDR3 is given with its conserved first and last residue. The order of the fields is CDR3 DNA, CDR3 protein, V gene, J gene, CDR3 length, D gene, clone size. The D gene is left open where the match is weak. Part of the rows lack a size; the others show once, few, many or a class for expanded clones.

TGTGCCAGCAGCGGGGGACAAGAAGCTTTCTTT	CASSGGQEAFF	TRBV9	TRBJ1-1	11	-	-
TGTGCCAGCAGTACTACAGGTTACGAGCAGTACTTC	CASSTTGYEQYF	TRBV6-2/TRBV6-3	TRBJ2-7	12	-	-
TGCGCCAGCAGCCTCCAGGGGCATATAGGAGATACGCAGTATTTT	CASSLQGHIGDTQYF	TRBV4-1	TRBJ2-3	15	-	-
TGTGCCAGCAGCTTGGGACAGGGGTGGGAGACCCAGTACTTC	CASSLGQGWETQYF	TRBV7-9	TRBJ2-5	14	TRBD1	-
TGTGCCAGCAGTGAGGAACAGGGGGCCTACAATGAGCAGTTCTTC	CASSEEQGAYNEQFF	TRBV2	TRBJ2-1	15	TRBD1	-
TGTGCCAGCAGTGAAGCATTCAATCAGCCCCAGCATTTT	CASSEAFNQPQHF	TRBV12-3/TRBV12-4	TRBJ1-5	13	-	-
TGCGCCAGCAGTGGAAGCGGGGGAGCTAACTATGGCTACACCTTC	CASSGSGGANYGYTF	TRBV10-2	TRBJ1-2	15	-	-
TGTGCCATCAGTGAGACGGAAGGACAGGCCTATGGCTACACCTTC	CAISETEGQAYGYTF	TRBV10-3	TRBJ1-2	15	TRBD1	-
TGTGCCAGCAGTTACCCAGGGGAAAACACTGAAGCTTTCTTT	CASSYPGENTEAFF	TRBV6-2/TRBV6-3	TRBJ1-1	14	-	-
TGTGCCAGCAGCCACTGGGAGCGGGCGGCCACCGGGGAGCTGTTTTTT	CASSHWERAATGELFF	TRBV3-1/TRBV3-2	TRBJ2-2	16	-	-
TGTGCCAGCAGCCCGGCAGGGTCGACTGAAAAACTGTTTTTT	CASSPAGSTEKLFF	TRBV11-2	TRBJ1-4	14	-	once
TGTGCCACCAGCAGGGACAAGACGAACACCGGGGAGCTGTTTTTT	CATSRDKTNTGELFF	TRBV15	TRBJ2-2	15	-	-
TGTGCCAGCAGCCCAGCGGAGACTAGCGGGATTTACAATGAGCAGTTCTTC	CASSPAETSGIYNEQFF	TRBV2	TRBJ2-1	17	TRBD2	-
TGTGCCATCAGTGAGTTTGGACAGGGGAGACAAGAGACCCAGTACTTC	CAISEFGQGRQETQYF	TRBV10-3	TRBJ2-5	16	TRBD1	-
TGTGCCAGCTCCCCCGACTCCACAGATACGCAGTATTTT	CASSPDSTDTQYF	TRBV18	TRBJ2-3	13	-	-
TGCAGTGCTAGTGGGGACAAGGACTATGGCTACACCTTC	CSASGDKDYGYTF	TRBV20-1	TRBJ1-2	13	-	once
TGCAGCGTTGACGGGTTCACGGTCCCCGACAGAGGCTACAATGAGCAGTTCTTC	CSVDGFTVPDRGYNEQFF	TRBV29-1	TRBJ2-1	18	-	once